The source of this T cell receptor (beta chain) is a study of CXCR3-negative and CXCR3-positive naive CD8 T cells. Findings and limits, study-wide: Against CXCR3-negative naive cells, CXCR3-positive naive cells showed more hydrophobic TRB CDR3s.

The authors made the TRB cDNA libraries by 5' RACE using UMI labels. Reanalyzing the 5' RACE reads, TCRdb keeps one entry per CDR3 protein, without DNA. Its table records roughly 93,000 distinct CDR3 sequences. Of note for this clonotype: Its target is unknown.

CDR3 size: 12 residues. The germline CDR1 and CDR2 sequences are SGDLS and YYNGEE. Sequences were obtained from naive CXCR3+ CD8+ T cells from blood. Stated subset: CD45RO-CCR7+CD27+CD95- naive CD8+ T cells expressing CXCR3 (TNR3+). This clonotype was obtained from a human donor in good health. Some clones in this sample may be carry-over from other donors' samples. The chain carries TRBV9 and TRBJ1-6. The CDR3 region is CASSVDYSPLHF.